What follows are 8 T cell receptor beta chains derived from one specimen sequenced in a study of T cells in Graves' hyperthyroidism and ophthalmopathy (dated by TCRdb to between 2018 and 2021). The method was multiplex PCR. The sample was run on an Illumina HiSeq 2000. TCR beta CDR3 regions were amplified from RNA transcripts. For the first round of RT-PCR on the TCR CDR3, the HTBI primer set was used together with the Qiagen OneStep RT-PCR kit. Through fastp at Q25 and MiXCR, TCRdb rebuilt clones from the public reads, retaining in-frame beta chains. Merged by CDR3 protein, the rows form single entries marked with the most common genes and DNA. The sample table records 330,000 or so distinct CDR3 sequences; 15% to 20% of these occur just once. Together, the top ten hold around 16% of the sample. Sequencing was performed on blood. Receptors originate from a woman in her thirties or forties with Graves' ophthalmopathy.

This sequence joins TRBV12-3 or TRBV12-4 and TRBJ1-2; D is possibly TRBD1 (6 bases). V lost 7 bases and J 7 bases, leaving 19 bases between the germline ends. CDR3 length equals 14 residues. CDR3 sequence (DNA): TGTGCCAGCAACGGGGGGGCGCAAACGAGTGGCTACACCTTC. As protein: CASNGGAQTSGYTF.

This clonotype was seen a few times. One end of the junction varies from germline; a read error may be responsible. The chain combines TRBV7-2 with TRBJ1-2, with D maybe TRBD1 (5 bases). Germline CDR1 reads SGHTA; CDR2 reads FQGNSA. There are 14 residues in the CDR3. Here the CDR3 DNA reads TGTGCCAGCAGCCCGCGAGGGACCGTCTATGGCTACATCTTC. As protein: CASSPRGTVYGYIF.

The table lists this clonotype with many counts. J is TRBJ2-2 and V is TRBV7-2, with 14 bases lining up with TRBD2. With 5 bases clipped from V and 5 bases from J, the junction kept 7 bases outside the gene matches. This CDR3 comprises 17 residues. Germline values: CDR1 SGHTA, CDR2 FQGNSA. In DNA, the CDR3 is TGTGCCAGCAGCCGGGGACTAGCGGGAGCAAGAACCGGGGAGCTGTTTTTT. Its protein is CASSRGLAGARTGELFF. Combining the CDR3 with reference TRBV7-2 and TRBJ2-2 gives the whole variable domain GAGVSQSPSNKVTEKGKDVELRCDPISGHTALYWYRQSLGQGLEFLIYFQGNSAPDKSGLPSDRFSAERTGGSVSTLTIQRTQQEDSAVYLCASSRGLAGARTGELFFGEGSRLTVL.

This clonotype was seen at least ten times. V usage is TRBV4-3 and J usage is TRBJ2-6; D call uncertain. V dropped 0 bases and J dropped 0 bases, with 3 bases sitting between them. The germline CDR1 and CDR2 sequences are LGHNA and YSLEER. There are 15 residues in the CDR3. The CDR3 DNA follows: TGCGCCAGCAGCCAAGAGCTCTCTGGGGCCAACGTCCTGACTTTC. As protein: CASSQELSGANVLTF.

This clonotype came up many times. This chain connects TRBV6-5 to TRBJ1-1; the D gene is possibly TRBD1 (5 bases). Trimming pared 2 bases from V and 2 bases from J, leaving 18 bases between. The CDR3 is made up of 17 amino acids. Germline CDR1 is MNHEY and CDR2 is SVGAGI. CDR3 region: CASSYKKTRAVNTEAFF. Written as DNA, the CDR3 is TGTGCCAGCAGTTACAAAAAGACCAGGGCCGTAAACACTGAAGCTTTCTTT.

Many counts were recorded for this clonotype. V usage is TRBV11-2 and J usage is TRBJ2-1; 12 nucleotides align to TRBD2. This CDR3 is built from 16 residues. Germline trimming cut 5 bases from V and 0 bases from J; bases unmatched to any gene: 2. CDR1 SGHAT and CDR2 FQNNGV come from the germline V gene. The CDR3 loop is CASSKTSGSSYNEQFF. As DNA, the CDR3 is TGTGCCAGCAGCAAGACTAGCGGGAGCTCCTACAATGAGCAGTTCTTC.

This clonotype occurred many times. The genes are TRBV28 and TRBJ2-3; no clear D gene. Germline CDR1 is MDHEN and CDR2 is SYDVKM. The CDR3 spans 14 residues. V gave up 3 bases and J gave up 0 bases, with 7 bases separating them. The CDR3 bases are TGTGCCAGCAGTTTTTTTTCTAGCACAGATACGCAGTATTTT. This translates into CASSFFSSTDTQYF.

This clonotype showed up many times. The chain links TRBV19 to TRBJ1-1, with D unclear. With 6 bases removed from V and 3 bases from J, the gap between germline ends came to 17 bases. CDR3 size: 15 residues. Germline V lookup: CDR1 LNHDA, CDR2 SQIVND (reference sequence). The CDR3 region has the DNA TGTGCCAGTAGCGTTGTCCTGCAAATCGACACTGAAGCTTTCTTT. Translating it yields CASSVVLQIDTEAFF.